This T cell receptor (beta chain) was sequenced for a study of T cells in Graves' hyperthyroidism and ophthalmopathy. Study-level background: Peripheral blood was collected at initial diagnosis, before any treatment.

What was amplified from RNA transcripts were TCR beta CDR3 regions. During a first-round RT-PCR of the TCR CDR3, the HTBI primer set was used. TCRdb re-derived calls from the multiplex PCR reads in MiXCR, one entry per CDR3 protein. The repertoire includes 500,000 to 650,000 distinct CDR3 sequences, 11% to 15% of them detected once, and 11% to 15% sits in the top ten. CDR3 length: 14 residues. Trimming removed 0 bases from V and 13 bases from J; junction bases left unmatched: 11. The germline CDR1 and CDR2 sequences are SGHAT and FQNNGV. In this sample, this clonotype turned up a few times. The clonotype originates from a woman aged 40 to 49 with Graves' hyperthyroidism. Sequencing used blood. The chain couples TRBV11-2 to TRBJ1-1, with 7 bases aligning to TRBD1. The CDR3 spells CASSLEGDSWIVFF. The CDR3 nucleotides read TGTGCCAGCAGCTTAGAGGGGGACAGCTGGATCGTTTTCTTT.